This T cell receptor beta chain was found in a study of OX40 agonist ivuxolimab in advanced cancers. On the study more broadly: A male proportion of more than 75% was recorded, with mean age 60 years and range roughly 23 to 79.

The germline V gene encodes CDR1 GTSNPN and CDR2 SVGIG (reference sequence). The CDR3 runs 12 residues. The germline V and J ends were trimmed by 3 bases and 7 bases, with 12 bases remaining between them. Assay used: immunoSEQ multiplex PCR; TCRdb lists only in-frame clones, some missing. The sample has some 81,000 clones, 80% to 90% seen once. This clone was counted a few times. What it binds is not known. Whole-study findings and limits: Normalized expansion of T-cell clones was also low for some nonresponders. Those patients achieving a partial response at 0.1-3.0 mg/kg showed among the lowest clonal expansion. On average, a greater number of expanded clones characterised CD8+ T cells relative to CD4+.

The chain recombines TRBV30 with TRBJ1-1; tentatively, D is TRBD1 (5 bases). The specimen was CD4+ or CD8+ T cells sorted from blood, collected in a trial of the OX40 agonist ivuxolimab. The receptor was isolated from an adult with an advanced solid tumor such as melanoma, head and neck, liver or kidney cancer. The CDR3 spells CAWRPSGIEAFF. The CDR3 DNA is TGTGCCTGGAGGCCTTCAGGGATTGAAGCTTTCTTT.